The rows below give T cell receptor beta chains drawn from one sample of a study of shared clonotypes between healthy human individuals. Sequencing used immunoSEQ multiplex PCR; TCRdb keeps in-frame clones, though not all of them. The table lists about 2 million clones, about 95% of them singletons. The sequenced sample was naive CD8+ T cells sorted from blood. Source of these receptors: a young man in good health. Both conserved end residues are part of each CDR3. Fields, in order: clone size, V gene, J gene, D gene, CDR3 DNA, CDR3 protein. A D gene is named only where the DNA matches it firmly. Only some rows state a clone size, as once, few, many or a class for expanded clones.

>.|TRBV27|TRBJ2-2|TRBD2
TGTGCCAGCAGTTCTTCTAGCGGGAGCTCGGGGGAGCTGTTTTTT
CASSSSSGSSGELFF
>once|TRBV19|TRBJ1-4|.
TGTGGAGCCTCTCAAGGACGGGGCGAAAAACTGTTTTTT
CGASQGRGEKLFF
>once|TRBV4-1|TRBJ2-1|.
TGCGCCAGCAGCCAAGAATTATACTCCTACAATGAGCAGTTCTTC
CASSQELYSYNEQFF
>.|TRBV5-1|TRBJ2-1|.
TGCGCCAGCAGACCGGACTACAATGAGCAGTTCTTC
CASRPDYNEQFF
>.|TRBV4-3|TRBJ2-7|.
TGCGCCAGCAGCCAAGATATACCGGACAGCTCCTACGAGCAGTACTTC
CASSQDIPDSSYEQYF
>once|TRBV18|TRBJ1-6|TRBD1
TGTGCCAGCTCACCTGGGACAGGGGATTCACCCCTCCACTTT
CASSPGTGDSPLHF
>.|TRBV27|TRBJ2-7|.
TGTGCCAGCAGTTTACAGCTAGCAAGCGAGCAGTACTTC
CASSLQLASEQYF
>.|TRBV7-2|TRBJ1-5|.
TGTGCCAGCAGTTCCACCCCCGTTCAGCCCCAGCATTTT
CASSSTPVQPQHF
>.|TRBV5-5|TRBJ2-7|.
TGTGCCAGCAGCTCCAGACCCTCGGGTGAGCAGTACTTC
CASSSRPSGEQYF
>.|TRBV5-4|TRBJ1-2|.
TGTGCCAGCAGCTTATTAGGAATTAACTATGGCTACACCTTC
CASSLLGINYGYTF
>.|TRBV2|TRBJ2-5|TRBD2
TGTGCCAGCATTTGGACTAGCGGAGAGACCCAGTACTTC
CASIWTSGETQYF
>once|TRBV4-1|TRBJ2-7|.
TGCGCCAGCAGCCAAGATAATGGGGTTGGTGCCCACTACGAGCAGTACTTC
CASSQDNGVGAHYEQYF
>.|TRBV5-4|TRBJ2-3|TRBD2
TGTGCCAGCAGCGCGGGACTAGCGGTCGCAGATACGCAGTATTTT
CASSAGLAVADTQYF
>.|TRBV7-9|TRBJ2-2|TRBD2
TGTGCCAGCAGCTTAGAGCCCGCTAGCGGGCCGAACACCGGGGAGCTGTTTTTT
CASSLEPASGPNTGELFF
>.|TRBV19|TRBJ2-5|TRBD1
TGTGCCAGTAGTATAGATCTAGAGACAGGGGAAGAGACCCAGTACTTC
CASSIDLETGEETQYF
>.|TRBV18|TRBJ1-1|TRBD1
TGTGCCAGCTCATATGAAGCAGGGGGGACTGAAGCTTTCTTT
CASSYEAGGTEAFF
>.|TRBV28|TRBJ1-2|.
TGTGCCAGCAGTTTTAAACAGGGAGACTATGGCTACACCTTC
CASSFKQGDYGYTF
>.|TRBV4-1|TRBJ1-2|.
TGCGCCAGCAGCTCGGGGGCAGGGGTAAACTATGGCTACACCTTC
CASSSGAGVNYGYTF
>once|TRBV10-3|TRBJ2-7|TRBD2
TGTGCCACGGGGGGTCCCTACGAGCAGTACTTC
CATGGPYEQYF
>.|TRBV11-3|TRBJ2-1|TRBD2
TGTGCCAGCAGCCTCTTAGCGGGGGCCTCCTACAATGAGCAGTTCTTC
CASSLLAGASYNEQFF
>.|TRBV4-1|TRBJ1-4|.
TGCGCCAGCAGCCGTGGGGACGGAGGACTGTTTTTT
CASSRGDGGLFF
>.|TRBV6-5|TRBJ2-7|.
TGTGCCAGCAGTTACTCGGACGGCGGCTACGAGCAGTACTTC
CASSYSDGGYEQYF
>.|TRBV2|TRBJ1-1|.
TGTGCCAGCAGTTTACGACCTCTGAACACTGAAGCTTTCTTT
CASSLRPLNTEAFF
>.|TRBV9|TRBJ1-1|.
TGTGCCAGCAGCGCTGGCTCCCCAGGCCCTGAAGCTTTCTTT
CASSAGSPGPEAFF
>once|TRBV2|TRBJ2-5|.
TGTGCCAGCAGTGATCCTTGGACTAAAGAGACCCAGTACTTC
CASSDPWTKETQYF
>.|TRBV4-3|TRBJ2-7|.
TGCGCCAGCAGCCCAGGACTGACCTCCCGGGTCGAGCAGTACTTC
CASSPGLTSRVEQYF
>.|TRBV6-5|TRBJ2-7|TRBD1
TGTGCCAGCAGTTATCCGGGACAGGAGAGATTCGAGCAGTACTTC
CASSYPGQERFEQYF
>.|TRBV9|TRBJ2-1|TRBD2
TGTGCCAGCAGCGTGCAACTAGCGGGAGGAATCTACAATGAGCAGTTCTTC
CASSVQLAGGIYNEQFF
>.|TRBV2|TRBJ2-5|TRBD2
TGTGCCAGCAGTAGACTAGCGGGAGGGGGAGAGACCCAGTACTTC
CASSRLAGGGETQYF
>.|TRBV13|TRBJ1-2|.
TGTGCCAGCAGCTTAACGGGGACTGAGAGTTATGGCTACACCTTC
CASSLTGTESYGYTF
>.|TRBV2|TRBJ1-2|.
TGTGCCAGCAGTCACCCGGGCCAGGGGAGCGACTATGGCTACACCTTC
CASSHPGQGSDYGYTF
>.|TRBV9|TRBJ2-2|.
TGTGCCAGCAGCTTATGGAATACCGGGGAGCTGTTTTTT
CASSLWNTGELFF
>.|TRBV9|TRBJ2-5|.
TGTGCCAGCAGCGCAGCTTTACTAGCCCAAGAGACCCAGTACTTC
CASSAALLAQETQYF
>.|TRBV9|TRBJ2-7|.
TGTGCCAGCAGCGCCGGGCTCGAGCAGTACTTC
CASSAGLEQYF
>.|TRBV7-9|TRBJ2-3|.
TGTGCCAGCAGCTGGGGGTCGGACAGAGGGGATACGCAGTATTTT
CASSWGSDRGDTQYF
>.|TRBV2|TRBJ2-5|.
TGTGCCAGCAGTGAAGATGGGGGAAGGACCCAGTACTTC
CASSEDGGRTQYF
>once|TRBV5-6|TRBJ2-7|.
TGTGCCAGCAGCTTGGGGGAGTCCTACGAGCAGTACTTC
CASSLGESYEQYF
>.|TRBV6-6|TRBJ2-1|TRBD2
TGTGCCACCCACGGGACTAGCGGGCCGGGCGATGAGCAGTTCTTC
CATHGTSGPGDEQFF
>.|TRBV7-6|TRBJ1-2|.
TGTGCCAGCAGGCCTACCAAGGCCTTATCAGGACACAAAGGACCCACTAACTATGGCTACACCTTC
CASRPTKALSGHKGPTNYGYTF
>.|TRBV6-1|TRBJ1-2|TRBD1
TGTGCCAGCAGTGCAGCCCGGGGACAGGCTTGGATCTATGGCTACACCTTC
CASSAARGQAWIYGYTF
>.|TRBV29-1|TRBJ2-1|.
TGCAGCGTCTTCTTGTGGGCAGGTGAGCAGTTCTTC
CSVFLWAGEQFF
>.|TRBV9|TRBJ2-1|.
TGTGCCAGCAGCGTAGGCGAGGGGATGAATGAGCAGTTCTTC
CASSVGEGMNEQFF
>.|TRBV27|TRBJ2-3|TRBD2
TGTGCCAGCAGTTTAGTAGCGGGGGCCGGGTTAGATACGCAGTATTTT
CASSLVAGAGLDTQYF
>.|TRBV11-2|TRBJ2-7|.
TGTGCCACCATTCGACAGTTTCCCTACGAGCAGTACTTC
CATIRQFPYEQYF
>.|TRBV30|TRBJ2-1|.
TGTGCCTGGAGTGTAGGGCTAGATAGGGCCACTCCCTACAATGAGCAGTTCTTC
CAWSVGLDRATPYNEQFF
>.|TRBV14|TRBJ1-1|.
TGTGCCAGCAGCCTAAGTACGGGAACTGAAGCTTTCTTT
CASSLSTGTEAFF
>.|TRBV10-3|TRBJ1-4|TRBD1
TGTGCCATCAGCGAGGGACAGGGGAACGAAAAACTGTTTTTT
CAISEGQGNEKLFF
>.|TRBV10-3|TRBJ2-3|TRBD1
TGTGCCATCAGTGAGTCGAGAGGGGGCGAGACAGATACGCAGTATTTT
CAISESRGGETDTQYF
>.|TRBV5-1|TRBJ2-7|.
TGCGCCAGCAGCTCACGCAGCTCCTACGAGCAGTACTTC
CASSSRSSYEQYF
>.|TRBV27|TRBJ2-5|TRBD1
TGTGCCAGCAGTCCTATCACAGGGGGCTTGCAAGAGACCCAGTACTTC
CASSPITGGLQETQYF
>.|TRBV6-1|TRBJ2-1|.
TGTGCCAGCAGTGATATAGGTGAGCAGTTCTTC
CASSDIGEQFF
>.|TRBV27|TRBJ1-4|TRBD1
TGTGCCAGCAGTCAAGGGACAGCCCGTAATGAAAAACTGTTTTTT
CASSQGTARNEKLFF